This TCR beta chain was identified in a study of blood T cell repertoires in COVID-19. The wider study: Italy, Spain and the United States were the sources of the convalescent and acute COVID-19 samples.

Per the original data handling: The authors estimated nucleated cell counts from reference gene primer amplification. Here immunoSEQ multiplex PCR was the method, and the copy in TCRdb shows in-frame clones only, minus some. That table is the source of V, J and clone size, and D and trimming were worked out from the DNA. The data show approximately 210,000 clones, with about 76% seen just once and about 8.9% held by the top ten. Self-reported history from a screening survey and questionnaire set each donor's cohort. CDR1 is SGHDN, CDR2 FVKESK, per germline. The CDR3 has 17 amino acids. V was clipped by 3 bases and J by 7 bases; unmatched bases: 6.

V and J are TRBV14 and TRBJ2-2; TRBD2 aligns across 15 bases. The source of this sequence is a woman in her 50s with acute COVID-19. Material: PBMCs or T cells enriched from blood (not recorded which). The CDR3 protein is CASSHPGLAGGIGELFF. The CDR3 DNA is TGTGCCAGCAGCCACCCGGGACTAGCGGGAGGCATCGGGGAGCTGTTTTTT.